The T cell receptor beta chain described here comes from a study of blood T cell repertoires in COVID-19. Study background: PBMCs, B-cell-depleted T cells, or T cells provided the cDNA or gDNA that made up the material.

Germline-derived CDR1 and CDR2 are MNHEY and SMNVEV (reference sequence). The J segment lost 9 bases and the V segment lost 2 bases, leaving 7 bases of the junction unmatched. The CDR3 totals 14 residues. Under the authors' procedure: Reference gene primer amplification gave estimated nucleated cell counts. Sequencing used immunoSEQ multiplex PCR; TCRdb keeps in-frame clones, though not all of them. The V and J calls and the clone size are those of that table, but D and trimming were determined from the DNA. The data contain about 46,000 clones, roughly 85% of them singletons. This clone was seen a single time.

Sequences were obtained from peripheral blood. The rearrangement joins TRBV27 to TRBJ2-1, with 7 bases that match TRBD2. The receptor's source is a woman aged 80 or older with COVID-19, enrolled during active disease. CDR3 coding DNA: TGTGCCAGCAGTTTAGGAGGAGGCGGGGGTGAGCAGTTCTTC. Protein sequence: CASSLGGGGGEQFF.